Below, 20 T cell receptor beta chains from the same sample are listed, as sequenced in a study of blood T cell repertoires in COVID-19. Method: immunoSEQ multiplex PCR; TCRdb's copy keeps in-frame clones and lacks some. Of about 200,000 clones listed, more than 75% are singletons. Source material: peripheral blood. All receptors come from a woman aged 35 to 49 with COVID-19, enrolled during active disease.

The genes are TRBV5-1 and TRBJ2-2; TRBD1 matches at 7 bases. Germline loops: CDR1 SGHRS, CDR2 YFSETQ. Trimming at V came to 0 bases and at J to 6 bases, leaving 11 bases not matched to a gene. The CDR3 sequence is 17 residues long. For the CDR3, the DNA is TGCGCCAGCAGCTTGGCCGGTAACAGGGGAAACGCCGGGGAGCTGTTTTTT. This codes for CASSLAGNRGNAGELFF.

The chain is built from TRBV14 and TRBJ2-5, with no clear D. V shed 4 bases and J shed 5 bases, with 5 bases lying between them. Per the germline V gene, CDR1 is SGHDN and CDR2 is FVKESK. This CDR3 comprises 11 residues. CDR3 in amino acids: CASSLGETQYF. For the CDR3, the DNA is TGTGCCAGCAGCCTCGGTGAGACCCAGTACTTC.

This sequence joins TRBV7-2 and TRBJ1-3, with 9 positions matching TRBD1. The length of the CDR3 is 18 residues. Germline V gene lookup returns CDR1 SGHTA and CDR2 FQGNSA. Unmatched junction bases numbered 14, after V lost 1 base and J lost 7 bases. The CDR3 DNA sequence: TGTGCCAGCAGCTTAGGTCTACAGGGGGCTCACCGCCGGAACACCATATATTTT. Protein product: CASSLGLQGAHRRNTIYF.

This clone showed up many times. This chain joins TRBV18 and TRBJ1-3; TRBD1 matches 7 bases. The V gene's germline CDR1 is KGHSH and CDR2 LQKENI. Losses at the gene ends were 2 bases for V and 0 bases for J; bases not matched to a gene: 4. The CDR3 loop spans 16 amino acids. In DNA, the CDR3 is TGTGCCAGCTCACCAAATAACAGGGGCTCTGGAAACACCATATATTTT. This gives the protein CASSPNNRGSGNTIYF.

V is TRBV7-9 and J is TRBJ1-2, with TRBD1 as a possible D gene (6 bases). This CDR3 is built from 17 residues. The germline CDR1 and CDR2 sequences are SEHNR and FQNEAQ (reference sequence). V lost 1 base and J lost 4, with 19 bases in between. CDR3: CASSLDRAGGETYGYTF. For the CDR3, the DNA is TGTGCCAGCAGCTTAGACAGGGCTGGTGGGGAAACCTATGGCTACACCTTC.

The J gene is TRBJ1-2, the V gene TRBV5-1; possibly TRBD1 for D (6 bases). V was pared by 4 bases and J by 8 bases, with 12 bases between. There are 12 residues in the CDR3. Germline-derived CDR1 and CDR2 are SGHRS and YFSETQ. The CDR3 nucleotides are TGCGCCAGCAGCATACAGGGTGGCGGCTACACCTTC. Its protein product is CASSIQGGGYTF.

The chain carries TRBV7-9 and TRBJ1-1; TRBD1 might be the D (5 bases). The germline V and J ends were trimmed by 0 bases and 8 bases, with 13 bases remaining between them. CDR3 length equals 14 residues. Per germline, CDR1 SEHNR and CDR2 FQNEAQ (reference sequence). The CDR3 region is CASSLAQGLKEAFF. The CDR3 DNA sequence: TGTGCCAGCAGCTTAGCGCAGGGCCTTAAGGAAGCTTTCTTT.

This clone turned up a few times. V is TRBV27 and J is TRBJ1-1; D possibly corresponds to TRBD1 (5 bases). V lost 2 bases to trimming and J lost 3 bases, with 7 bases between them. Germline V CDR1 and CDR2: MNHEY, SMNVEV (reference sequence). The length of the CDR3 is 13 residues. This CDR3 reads CASSLGGDTEAFF. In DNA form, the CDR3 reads TGTGCCAGCAGTTTAGGAGGGGACACTGAAGCTTTCTTT.

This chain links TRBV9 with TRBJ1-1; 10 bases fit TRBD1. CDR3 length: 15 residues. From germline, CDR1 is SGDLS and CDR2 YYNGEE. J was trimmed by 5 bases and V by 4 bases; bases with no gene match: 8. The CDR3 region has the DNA TGTGCCAGCAGCATCAGACAGGGGGCGAGGACTGAAGCTTTCTTT. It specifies CASSIRQGARTEAFF. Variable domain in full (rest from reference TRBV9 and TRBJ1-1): DSGVTQTPKHLITATGQRVTLRCSPRSGDLSVYWYQQSLDQGLQFLIQYYNGEERAKGNILERFSAQQFPDLHSELNLSSLELGDSALYFCASSIRQGARTEAFFGQGTRLTVV.

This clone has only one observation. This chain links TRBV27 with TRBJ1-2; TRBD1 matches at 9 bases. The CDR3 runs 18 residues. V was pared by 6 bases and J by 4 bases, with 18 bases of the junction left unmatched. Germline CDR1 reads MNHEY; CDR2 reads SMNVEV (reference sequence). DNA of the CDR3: TGTGCCAGCAGCCTACAGGGGGCGAGGTTCGGTTCTAGCTATGGCTACACCTTC. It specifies CASSLQGARFGSSYGYTF.

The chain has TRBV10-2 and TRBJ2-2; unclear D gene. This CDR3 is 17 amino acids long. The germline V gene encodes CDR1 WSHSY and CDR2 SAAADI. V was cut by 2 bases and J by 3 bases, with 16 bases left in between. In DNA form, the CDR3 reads TGCGCCAGCAGTGAGACACGGCCTCCCGCGGACACCGGGGAGCTGTTTTTT. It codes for CASSETRPPADTGELFF.

CDR3 amino acids: CASHPGQFNQPQHF. The CDR3 coding sequence is TGTGCCTCGCACCCGGGACAGTTTAATCAGCCCCAGCATTTT. This chain uses TRBV19 with TRBJ1-5; 7 nucleotides line up with TRBD1. The germline V gene has CDR1 LNHDA and CDR2 SQIVND (reference sequence). V dropped 11 bases and J dropped 4; count of bases not matched to a gene: 11. This CDR3 spans 14 amino acids.

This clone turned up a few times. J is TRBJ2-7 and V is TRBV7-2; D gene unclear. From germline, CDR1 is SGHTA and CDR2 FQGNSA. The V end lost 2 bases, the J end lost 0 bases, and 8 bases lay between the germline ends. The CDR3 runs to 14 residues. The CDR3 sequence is CASSLTKSSYEQYF. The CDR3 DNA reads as TGTGCCAGCAGCTTAACAAAAAGCTCCTACGAGCAGTACTTC. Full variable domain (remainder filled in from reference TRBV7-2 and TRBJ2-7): GAGVSQSPSNKVTEKGKDVELRCDPISGHTALYWYRQSLGQGLEFLIYFQGNSAPDKSGLPSDRFSAERTGGSVSTLTIQRTQQEDSAVYLCASSLTKSSYEQYFGPGTRLTVT.

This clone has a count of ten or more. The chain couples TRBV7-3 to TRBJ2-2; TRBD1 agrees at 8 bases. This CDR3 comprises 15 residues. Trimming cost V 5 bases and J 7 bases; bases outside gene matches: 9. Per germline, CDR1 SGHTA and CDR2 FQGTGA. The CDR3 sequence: CASSPDREGLGELFF. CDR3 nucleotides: TGTGCCAGCAGCCCGGACAGGGAAGGCCTCGGGGAGCTGTTTTTT.

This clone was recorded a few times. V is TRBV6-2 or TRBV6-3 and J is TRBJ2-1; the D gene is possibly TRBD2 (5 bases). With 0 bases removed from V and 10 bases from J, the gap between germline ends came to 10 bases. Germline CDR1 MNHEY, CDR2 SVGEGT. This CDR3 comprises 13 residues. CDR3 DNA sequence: TGTGCCAGCAGTTACTCGGGAGTCTTCGAGCAGTTCTTC. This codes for CASSYSGVFEQFF.

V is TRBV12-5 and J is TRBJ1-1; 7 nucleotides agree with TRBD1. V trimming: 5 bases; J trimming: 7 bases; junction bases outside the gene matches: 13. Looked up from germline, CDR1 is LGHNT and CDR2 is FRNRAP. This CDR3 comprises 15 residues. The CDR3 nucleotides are TGTGCTAGTGGTCCCCCCTTACAGGGGTTCGGTGAAGCTTTCTTT. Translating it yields CASGPPLQGFGEAFF.

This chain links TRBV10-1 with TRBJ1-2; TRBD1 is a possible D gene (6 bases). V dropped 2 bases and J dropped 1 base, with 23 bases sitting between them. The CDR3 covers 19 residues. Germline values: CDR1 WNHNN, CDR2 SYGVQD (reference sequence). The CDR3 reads CASSERQEASTGVNYGYTF. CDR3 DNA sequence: TGCGCCAGCAGTGAGAGACAGGAGGCCTCTACCGGGGTTAACTATGGCTACACCTTC.

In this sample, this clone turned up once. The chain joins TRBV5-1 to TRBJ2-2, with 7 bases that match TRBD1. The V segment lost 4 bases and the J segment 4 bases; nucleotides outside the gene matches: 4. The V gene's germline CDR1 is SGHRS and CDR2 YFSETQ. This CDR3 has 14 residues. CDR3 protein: CASSPGTATGELFF. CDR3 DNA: TGCGCCAGCAGCCCCGGGACAGCCACCGGGGAGCTGTTTTTT.

The CDR3 region has the DNA TGCAGCGCCGGCCCCAGAAACAATGAGCAGTTCTTC. Its translation: CSAGPRNNEQFF. The chain has TRBV29-1 and TRBJ2-1; D remains ambiguous. Germline V gene lookup returns CDR1 SQVTM and CDR2 ANQGSEA. The CDR3 has 12 residues. V was trimmed by 7 bases and J by 5 bases, leaving 12 bases between them.

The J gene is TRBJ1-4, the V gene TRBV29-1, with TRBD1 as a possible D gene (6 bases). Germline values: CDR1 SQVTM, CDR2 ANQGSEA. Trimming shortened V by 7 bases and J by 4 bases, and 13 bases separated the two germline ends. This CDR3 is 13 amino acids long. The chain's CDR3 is CSAKDSLNEKLFF. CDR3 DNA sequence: TGCAGCGCAAAGGACAGCCTTAATGAAAAACTGTTTTTT.